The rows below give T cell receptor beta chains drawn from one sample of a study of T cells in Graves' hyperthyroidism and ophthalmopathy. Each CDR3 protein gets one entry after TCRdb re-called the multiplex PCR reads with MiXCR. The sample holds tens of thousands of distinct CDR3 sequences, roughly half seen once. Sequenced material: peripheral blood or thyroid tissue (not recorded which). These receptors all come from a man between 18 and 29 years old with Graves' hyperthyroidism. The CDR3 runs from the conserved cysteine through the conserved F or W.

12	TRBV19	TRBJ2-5	CASTDRWETQYF
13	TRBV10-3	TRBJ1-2	CAITTEGGYGYTF
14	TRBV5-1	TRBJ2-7	CASSPEGQGYEQHF
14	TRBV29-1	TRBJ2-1	CSPNPRGSYNEQFF
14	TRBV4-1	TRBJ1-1	CASSQDTVNTEAFF
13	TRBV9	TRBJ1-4	CASRQRGNEKLFF
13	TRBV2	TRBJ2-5	CASVDQGQETQYF
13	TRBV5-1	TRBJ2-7	CASSFGTGGRQYF
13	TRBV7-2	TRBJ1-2	CATPSTGNYGYTF
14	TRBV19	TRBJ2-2	CASTPVFSPGELFF
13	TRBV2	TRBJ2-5	CASMVSGNQPQYF
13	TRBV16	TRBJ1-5	CASRNRGRQPQHF
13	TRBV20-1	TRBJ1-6	CSARDLGDSPLHF
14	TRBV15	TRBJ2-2	CATSRERRAGELFF
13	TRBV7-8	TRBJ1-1	CASSLDANTEAFF
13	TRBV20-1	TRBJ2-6	CSAFPSGSNALTF
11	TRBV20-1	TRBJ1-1	CSAPTGAVALF
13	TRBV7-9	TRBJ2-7	CASSLSGLYEQYF
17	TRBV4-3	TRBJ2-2	CASSQDLVGGYGGELFF
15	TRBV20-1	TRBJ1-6	CSPVQTTGGYSPLHF
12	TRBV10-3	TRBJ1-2	CAIRSQGVGYTF
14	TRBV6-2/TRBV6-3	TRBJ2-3	CASSSGQGADTQYF
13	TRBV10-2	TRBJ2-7	CASTETVLGEQYF
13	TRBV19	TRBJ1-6	CASSIRTGSPLHF
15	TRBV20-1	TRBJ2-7	CSVRTSGRMGYEQYF
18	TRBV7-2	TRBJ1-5	CASSLAGTGARPNQPQHF
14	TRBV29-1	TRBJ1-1	CSVAGQGTFTEAFF
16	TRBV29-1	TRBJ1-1	CSVQKVPLGQRTEAFF
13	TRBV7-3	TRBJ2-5	CASSLSWQETQYF
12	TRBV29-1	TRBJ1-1	CSSQGGNTEAFF
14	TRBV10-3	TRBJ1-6	CAIRDWDSNSPLHF
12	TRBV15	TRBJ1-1	CASSLWNTEAFF
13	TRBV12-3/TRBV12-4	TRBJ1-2	CASSGTGSYGYTF
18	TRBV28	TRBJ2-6	CASSFRIGTSSGANVLTF
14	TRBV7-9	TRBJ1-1	CASSTGTRNTEAFF
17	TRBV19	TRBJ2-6	CASRDQMGLRGANVLTF
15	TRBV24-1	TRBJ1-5	CATSEEDRDYQPQHF
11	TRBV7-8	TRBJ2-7	CASSTGGEQYF
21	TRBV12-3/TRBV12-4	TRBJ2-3	CASSLRPLGTSGSRGTDTQYF
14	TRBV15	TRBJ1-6	CATSSAGHNSPLHF
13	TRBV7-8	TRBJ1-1	CASSLGVGAGAFF
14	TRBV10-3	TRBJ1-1	CASRDRVMNTEAFF
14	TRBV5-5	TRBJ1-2	CASSEYGGGDGYTF
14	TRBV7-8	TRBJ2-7	CASSRAGLNYEQYF
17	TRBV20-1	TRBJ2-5	CSARDGGLAGALETQYF
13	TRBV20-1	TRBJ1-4	CSADRGLSEKLFF
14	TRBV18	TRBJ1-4	CASSLTATNEELFF